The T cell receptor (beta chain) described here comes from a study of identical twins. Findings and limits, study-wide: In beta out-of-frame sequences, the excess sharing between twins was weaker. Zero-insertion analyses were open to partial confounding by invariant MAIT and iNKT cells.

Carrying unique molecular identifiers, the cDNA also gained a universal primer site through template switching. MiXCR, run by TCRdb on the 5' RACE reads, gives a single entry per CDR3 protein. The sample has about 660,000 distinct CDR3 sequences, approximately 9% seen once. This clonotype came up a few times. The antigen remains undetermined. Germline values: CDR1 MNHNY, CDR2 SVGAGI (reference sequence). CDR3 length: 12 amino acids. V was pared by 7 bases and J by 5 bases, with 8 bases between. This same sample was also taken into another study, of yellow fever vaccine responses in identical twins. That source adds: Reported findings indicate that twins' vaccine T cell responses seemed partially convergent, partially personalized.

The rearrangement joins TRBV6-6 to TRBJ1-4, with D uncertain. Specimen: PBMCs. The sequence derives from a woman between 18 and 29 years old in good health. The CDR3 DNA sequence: TGTGCCAGCAAAAGGCGGAATGAAAAACTGTTTTTT. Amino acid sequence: CASKRRNEKLFF.